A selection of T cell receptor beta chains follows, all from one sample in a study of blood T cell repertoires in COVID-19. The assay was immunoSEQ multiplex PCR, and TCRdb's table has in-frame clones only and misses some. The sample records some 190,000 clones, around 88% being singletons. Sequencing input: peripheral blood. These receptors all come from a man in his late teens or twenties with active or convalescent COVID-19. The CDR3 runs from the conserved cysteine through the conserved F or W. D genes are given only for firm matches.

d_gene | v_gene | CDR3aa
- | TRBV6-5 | CATARGANNQPQHF
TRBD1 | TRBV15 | CATETDRGDQPQHF
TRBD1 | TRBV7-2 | CASSFRPRTGSSVTEAFF
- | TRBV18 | CASGQGRGPQHF
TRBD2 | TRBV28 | CASSRAGTTQYSYEQYF
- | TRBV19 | CASSIWTAPDEAFF
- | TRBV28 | CASSFPGSQGTGNTIYF
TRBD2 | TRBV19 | CASSQLAGARNEQFF
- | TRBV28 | CASSFPGLQHYEQYF
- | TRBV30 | CAWRRGQETQYF
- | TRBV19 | CASSIGEISSYEQYF
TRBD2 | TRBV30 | CAWINSGRAGSYEQYF
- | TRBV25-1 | CASSIFRSSYNEQFF
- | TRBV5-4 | CASSIDTQETQYF
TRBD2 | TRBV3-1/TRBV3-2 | CASSQGGRAGETQYF
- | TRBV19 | CASSIGASNQPQHF
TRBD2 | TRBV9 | CASSVAAGGPDTQYF
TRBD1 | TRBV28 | CASSLGGGTVYGYTF
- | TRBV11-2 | CASSSHGAGKALHF
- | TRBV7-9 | CASSPSASGEQFF
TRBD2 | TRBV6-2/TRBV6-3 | CASSQGEEGGRNEQFF
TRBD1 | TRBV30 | CAWAMGQRNQPQHF
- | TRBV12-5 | CASGFAGSYEQYF
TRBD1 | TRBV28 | CASTRDIRDSYTGELFF
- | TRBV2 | CASMRDTAPPGTEAFF
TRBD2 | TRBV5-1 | CASSLTSGRRTGELFF
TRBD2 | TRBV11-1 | CASSLATAGTRLTGELFF
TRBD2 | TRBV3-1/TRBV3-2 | CASSQDRLAGDPGELFF
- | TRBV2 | CASSAFRDITDTQYF